This T cell receptor (beta chain) was captured by sequencing in a study of control samples from healthy donors and cancer patients (dated by TCRdb to 2018 to 2020). The library came from the immunoSEQ multiplex PCR assay. The immuneACCESS repertoire file appears here via TCRdb, limited to in-frame rearrangements. These files lack a portion of the clones; in checked studies, under half of the deficit traces to unresolved V genes, and the cause of the others is not known. In all, the sample holds 400,000 to 500,000 clones, and roughly 90% of those were seen once. The ten most abundant clones make up 5% to 8% of the sample. CDR1 MDHEN and CDR2 SYDVKM were looked up in the germline V gene. The junction shows trimming of 10 bases on V and 1 base on J, plus 16 bases between the germline ends. Measured from the cysteine to the phenylalanine, the CDR3 is 15 residues long. The DNA shown is the 45-base CDR3, in frame from base 1.

About this clone: This receptor's antigen is unknown. Per-base qualities were not stored, and no clone one base away is much larger.

The TCR comes from a man aged 35 to 55 with head and neck cancer. Sequenced: PBMCs. Rearrangement joined TRBV28 to TRBJ2-2, with no confident D gene call. For the CDR3, the sequence is CATVEWRMNTGELFF. The sequence in DNA is TGTGCCACCGTCGAGTGGCGGATGAACACCGGGGAGCTGTTTTTT.